This TCR beta chain was identified during a study of CD4 T cells in relation to SARS-CoV-2 and coronaviruses. Study at large: TCR beta CDR3s were sequenced after roughly ten-day antigen culture of PBMCs.

TCRdb's copy holds only in-frame clones and misses some; the assay was immunoSEQ multiplex PCR. The table lists some 16,000 clones, about four fifths of them singletons. Unexposed donor CD4+ T cells date from about 2011-2018, before the COVID-19 pandemic. After roughly ten days of culture, CD4+ T cells were isolated. Unexposed-donor CD4+ T cells were probed with SARS-CoV-2 S/N and four cold-coronavirus spikes, cells permitting. Regarding this clone: Antigen specificity is unknown.

Sequenced: CD4+ T cells from PBMCs, cultured in vitro. This TCR came from a human donor in good health.

The CDR3 nucleotides are TGTGCCAGCAGCTTCCTAGGGGGGGAGCTGTTTTTT. It encodes CASSFLGGELFF. The chain has TRBV11-1 and TRBJ2-2, with D hard to call. The germline CDR1 and CDR2 sequences are SGHAT and FQDESV (reference sequence). CDR3 length: 12 amino acids. Trimming shortened V by 3 bases and J by 8 bases, and 7 bases separated the two germline ends.